This passage covers 30 T cell receptor beta chains from one sample sequenced in a study of early T cells in non-severe SARS-CoV-2 infection. Via MiXCR, TCRdb re-called the 5' RACE reads, giving one row per CDR3 protein. This sample has about 110,000 distinct CDR3 sequences, with over 9.5% found just once. The material was whole blood, obtained at baseline. The receptors were sampled from an adult who was a healthcare worker with PCR-confirmed SARS-CoV-2 infection or an uninfected control (not recorded which).

Remarks on this clonotype: One base away lies a much larger clone, so this may be a sequencing read error. This chain links TRBV18 with TRBJ1-4; TRBD1 might be the D (5 bases). CDR3 length equals 14 residues. Germline assignment: CDR1 KGHSH and CDR2 LQKENI. DNA of the CDR3: TGTGCCGGCTCACCACCGGGGGAAGAAGAAAAACTGTTTTTT. It is translated as CAGSPPGEEEKLFF.

This clonotype has at least ten counts. V usage is TRBV12-3 or TRBV12-4 and J usage is TRBJ2-5; D is unresolved. Trimming cost V 6 bases and J 4 bases, with 6 bases left between them. The CDR3 covers 11 residues. CDR3: CASSRRETQYF. The CDR3 DNA sequence: TGTGCCAGCAGCAGGCGAGAGACCCAGTACTTC.

This clonotype showed up many times. The CDR3 here is CASSIGGTFNQPQHF. CDR3 nucleotides: TGTGCCAGTAGTATTGGCGGGACATTCAATCAGCCCCAGCATTTT. The gene calls are TRBV19 and TRBJ1-5; D possibly corresponds to TRBD1 (6 bases). The CDR3 has 15 residues. Germline CDR1 and CDR2: LNHDA and SQIVND (reference sequence). Trimming took 3 bases from V and 3 from J, leaving 12 bases between them. Full variable domain (outside the CDR3, taken from reference TRBV19 and TRBJ1-5): DGGITQSPKYLFRKEGQNVTLSCEQNLNHDAMYWYRQDPGQGLRLIYYSQIVNDFQKGDIAEGYSVSREKKESFPLTVTSAQKNPTAFYLCASSIGGTFNQPQHFGDGTRLSIL.

This clonotype was recorded many times. The chain links TRBV12-3 or TRBV12-4 to TRBJ1-2; D gene uncertain. V was pared by 5 bases and J by 1 base, with 11 bases between. The CDR3 totals 14 residues. CDR3 bases: TGTGCCAGCAGTCCACGAACCTTTAACTATGGCTACACCTTC. Amino acids: CASSPRTFNYGYTF.

This clonotype was detected a few times. V gene TRBV6-5 combines with J gene TRBJ1-6; no clear D gene. The CDR3 totals 15 residues. V was clipped by 0 bases and J by 7 bases, with 10 bases between them. CDR1 MNHEY and CDR2 SVGAGI come from the germline V gene. This CDR3 reads CASSYSNRKNSPLHF. Written as DNA, the CDR3 is TGTGCCAGCAGTTACTCGAACCGAAAAAATTCACCCCTCCACTTT.

The chain joins TRBV7-9 to TRBJ1-4; D is perhaps TRBD1 (6 bases). The V gene's germline CDR1 is SEHNR and CDR2 FQNEAQ (reference sequence). The CDR3 sequence is 13 residues long. The V end lost 8 bases, the J end lost 5 bases, and 12 bases lay between the germline ends. The DNA for the CDR3 is TGTGCCAGCGTTAGGGGACAAAATGAAAAACTGTTTTTT. Encoded protein: CASVRGQNEKLFF.

This clonotype appeared many times. The rearrangement links TRBV7-9 to TRBJ1-5; no clear D gene. Germline V lookup: CDR1 SEHNR, CDR2 FQNEAQ (reference sequence). V was pared by 2 bases and J by 3 bases, with 23 bases between. CDR3 size: 19 residues. CDR3 loop: CASSLSFEGAWNTNQPQHF. In DNA form, the CDR3 reads TGTGCCAGCAGCTTATCGTTTGAAGGAGCGTGGAACACCAATCAGCCCCAGCATTTT.

This clonotype was found many times. The chain uses TRBV19 and TRBJ1-2; the D gene is possibly TRBD1 (5 bases). CDR1 is LNHDA, CDR2 SQIVND, per germline (reference sequence). The CDR3 consists of 13 residues. V was trimmed by 5 bases and J by 2 bases, leaving 9 bases between them. Here the CDR3 reads CASSGDDNYGYTF. Written as DNA, the CDR3 is TGTGCCAGTAGTGGGGACGACAACTATGGCTACACCTTC.

Here the CDR3 reads CASSVEEGDTQYF. CDR3 DNA sequence: TGTGCCAGCAGCGTAGAAGAGGGAGATACGCAGTATTTT. The chain combines TRBV9 with TRBJ2-3; TRBD2 is a possible D gene (5 bases). The ends were cut back, 0 bases at V and 5 bases at J, with 7 bases in the middle. Germline V gives CDR1 SGDLS, CDR2 YYNGEE. This CDR3 region has 13 residues.

CDR3 DNA: TGTGCCAGCAGTCAAGGACAGGTCTACGAGCAGTACTTC. Translated, it gives CASSQGQVYEQYF. V usage is TRBV12-3 or TRBV12-4 and J usage is TRBJ2-7; 7 bases match TRBD1. This CDR3 comprises 13 residues. J was trimmed by 3 bases and V by 5 bases; bases with no gene match: 4.

The chain couples TRBV7-9 to TRBJ2-7; D tentatively fits TRBD1 or TRBD2 (5 bases each). Trimming took off 4 bases at V and 3 bases at J, with 16 bases between the two ends. The CDR3 has 15 residues. CDR1 is SEHNR, CDR2 FQNEAQ, per germline (reference sequence). The DNA for the CDR3 is TGTGCCAGCAGCTCCGGGACCACCGGTAACTACGAGCAGTACTTC. This encodes CASSSGTTGNYEQYF.

The sample holds a few counts of this clonotype. This chain links TRBV20-1 with TRBJ2-7; D remains unclear. Looked up from germline, CDR1 is DFQATT and CDR2 is SNEGSKA (reference sequence). CDR3 length equals 13 residues. V lost 6 bases to trimming and J lost 5 bases, with 17 bases between them. The CDR3 loop reads CSAQQEIVDEQYF. The CDR3 DNA sequence: TGCAGTGCGCAGCAGGAAATCGTAGACGAGCAGTACTTC.

The sample holds many counts of this clonotype. Germline is not matched at one junction end, which may reflect a read error. V and J are TRBV5-1 and TRBJ2-1, with D possibly called TRBD1 or TRBD2 (6 bases each). CDR1 is SGHRS and CDR2 is YFSETQ in the germline V gene. This CDR3 has 15 amino acids. The CDR3, as DNA: TGTGCCAGCAGCTTAGGGGGGAGCTCCTACAATGAGCAGTTCTTC. This translates into CASSLGGSSYNEQFF.

A few counts support this clonotype. The chain links TRBV19 to TRBJ1-5, with a tentative D call TRBD1 (5 bases). Trimming shortened V by 10 bases and J by 6 bases, and 16 bases separated the two germline ends. From germline, CDR1 is LNHDA and CDR2 SQIVND (reference sequence). The CDR3 totals 13 residues. The DNA for the CDR3 is TGTGCCACTCTGGGGAGGGGCGGTCAGCCCCAGCATTTT. This translates into CATLGRGGQPQHF.

This clonotype was picked up a small number of times. This sequence joins TRBV6-5 and TRBJ2-6; D assignment may be TRBD1 or TRBD2 (5 bases each). The V end was cut by 6 bases, the J end by 4 bases, with 16 bases between. This CDR3 is built from 16 residues. CDR1 and CDR2 (germline): MNHEY, SVGAGI. Here the CDR3 DNA reads TGTGCCAGCAGACAAATCCAGGGAGCGGGGGCCAACGTCCTGACTTTC. This encodes CASRQIQGAGANVLTF.

This sequence joins TRBV12-3 or TRBV12-4 and TRBJ1-2; D is undetermined. V gave up 6 bases and J gave up 2 bases, with 10 bases separating them. This CDR3 comprises 13 residues. Written as DNA, the CDR3 is TGTGCCAGCAGGGGCCAGGCGAACTATGGCTACACCTTC. It translates to CASRGQANYGYTF.

This clonotype has ten or more counts. The chain combines TRBV6-5 with TRBJ1-5; TRBD1 might be the D (6 bases). Germline CDR1 and CDR2: MNHEY and SVGAGI. The ends were cut back, 4 bases at V and 3 bases at J, with 13 bases in the middle. CDR3 size: 15 residues. The DNA of the CDR3 is TGTGCCAGCAGTTGGGGCAGGGGTCTCAATCAGCCCCAGCATTTT. It encodes CASSWGRGLNQPQHF.

This chain connects TRBV12-3 or TRBV12-4 to TRBJ1-2, with D maybe TRBD1 (6 bases). The CDR3 length is 14 residues. V gave up 5 bases and J gave up 7 bases, with 17 bases separating them. The CDR3 DNA sequence: TGTGCCAGCAGTACCAGGGGATGGTCGGCTGGCTACACCTTC. It encodes CASSTRGWSAGYTF.

The gene calls are TRBV12-3 or TRBV12-4 and TRBJ1-1; D gene unclear. V was pared by 3 bases and J by 7 bases, with 12 bases between. This CDR3 is 13 amino acids long. The CDR3, as DNA: TGTGCCAGCAGTTTCCACCGCCGGGGTGAAGCTTTCTTT. Protein: CASSFHRRGEAFF.

This clonotype came up many times. J is TRBJ2-7 and V is TRBV11-2; 9 nucleotides match TRBD1. V lost 0 bases, J lost 2 bases, and 11 bases stayed unmatched. This CDR3 has 18 residues. Germline loops: CDR1 SGHAT, CDR2 FQNNGV. The CDR3 nucleotides are TGTGCCAGCAGCTTAGATACTGTCGGGACAGGGATCGCCTACGAGCAGTACTTC. The encoded protein is CASSLDTVGTGIAYEQYF.

The chain combines TRBV6-5 with TRBJ1-2; D remains ambiguous. CDR1 is MNHEY and CDR2 is SVGAGI in the germline V gene. The V and J ends lost 6 bases and 8 bases respectively, with 22 bases between them. This CDR3 contains 15 residues. The CDR3 reads CASSSPRRRLRGYTF. The DNA for the CDR3 is TGTGCCAGCAGCTCCCCCCGAAGGAGACTTAGGGGCTACACCTTC.

V is TRBV11-1 and J is TRBJ1-4, with a weak D call TRBD1 (5 bases). Germline V CDR1 and CDR2: SGHAT, FQDESV (reference sequence). Trimming left V 5 bases short and J 3 bases short, with 10 bases between. The CDR3 contains 14 residues. DNA of the CDR3: TGTGCCAGCAGCCCGATGACAGCTAATGAAAAACTGTTTTTT. This codes for CASSPMTANEKLFF.

This clonotype came up a few times. The V and J genes are TRBV20-1 and TRBJ1-1, with D possibly being TRBD1 (5 bases). The V and J ends lost 1 base and 3 bases respectively, with 12 bases between them. The CDR3 is 14 residues long. Germline V gene lookup returns CDR1 DFQATT and CDR2 SNEGSKA (reference sequence). The CDR3 reads CSARALDSYTEAFF. CDR3 sequence (DNA): TGCAGTGCTAGAGCCCTAGACAGTTACACTGAAGCTTTCTTT.

This clonotype was seen ten or more times. Written as DNA, the CDR3 is TGTGCCAGCAGCATCGACGGGACAGGGGGCGGAAACGAGCAGTACTTC. Translated, it gives CASSIDGTGGGNEQYF. V usage is TRBV13 and J usage is TRBJ2-7, with TRBD1 identical over 12 bases. This CDR3 is built from 16 residues. The trim removed 5 bases at V and 5 bases at J, leaving 10 bases unmatched. CDR1 is PRHDT, CDR2 FYEKMQ, per germline (reference sequence).

This clonotype was seen a few times. V and J are TRBV18 and TRBJ2-7; D possibly corresponds to TRBD1 (6 bases). The germline gives CDR1 KGHSH, CDR2 LQKENI. There are 14 residues in the CDR3. Trimming shortened V by 4 bases and J by 6 bases, and 16 bases separated the two germline ends. CDR3 loop: CASSQSTGSGEQYF. In DNA, the CDR3 is TGTGCCAGCTCACAGTCCACAGGGTCTGGCGAGCAGTACTTC.

There are a few counts of this clonotype. The chain links TRBV27 to TRBJ1-2, with 10 bases identical to TRBD1. The V gene's germline CDR1 is MNHEY and CDR2 SMNVEV (reference sequence). The CDR3 loop spans 13 amino acids. The junction had 5 bases not matched to a gene; V was cut back by 6 bases and J by 7 bases. This chain's CDR3 is CASRPTGGSGYTF. CDR3 sequence (DNA): TGTGCCAGCAGGCCGACAGGGGGCTCTGGCTACACCTTC.

At least ten counts were recorded for this clonotype. The V and J genes are TRBV7-2 and TRBJ2-5, with 13 bases that match TRBD2. The V gene's germline CDR1 is SGHTA and CDR2 FQGNSA. The CDR3 sequence is 16 residues long. The V and J ends lost 5 bases and 0 bases, in that order; junction bases with no gene match: 3. CDR3 residues: CASSLTSGGYQETQYF. DNA of the CDR3: TGTGCCAGCAGCCTGACTAGCGGGGGGTACCAAGAGACCCAGTACTTC.

The CDR3 region has the DNA TGTGCCACCAGTGATTTGACAGACCGCCAAGAGACCCAGTACTTC. Encoded protein: CATSDLTDRQETQYF. The rearrangement joins TRBV24-1 to TRBJ2-5; no firm D call. CDR3 length: 15 amino acids. Germline CDR1 KGHDR, CDR2 SFDVKD. V lost 0 bases and J lost 1, with 8 bases in between.

The chain links TRBV20-1 to TRBJ2-4; 9 bases are a match to TRBD2. V was pared by 6 bases and J by 1 base, with 13 bases of the junction left unmatched. The CDR3 is made up of 17 amino acids. Germline CDR1 DFQATT, CDR2 SNEGSKA (reference sequence). This chain's CDR3 is CSAPWASGARAKNIQYF. The CDR3 DNA sequence: TGCAGTGCCCCTTGGGCTAGCGGGGCCCGGGCCAAAAACATTCAGTACTTC.

The chain employs TRBV3-1 and TRBJ2-4; D might be TRBD2 (5 bases). Looked up from germline, CDR1 is LGHDT and CDR2 is YNNKEL (reference sequence). Trimming took off 1 base at V and 3 bases at J, with 13 bases between the two ends. This CDR3 has 16 amino acids. CDR3 residues: CASSQGLSGSKNIQYF. CDR3 sequence (DNA): TGTGCCAGCAGCCAAGGGCTCTCGGGAAGCAAAAACATTCAGTACTTC.